This TCR beta chain was observed in a study of T cells in localized non-small cell lung cancer. This CDR3 is built from 13 residues. V lost 2 bases and J lost 9, with 11 bases in between. Germline CDR1 is MNHGY and CDR2 is SAAAGT. Only in-frame clones appear in the TCRdb table, and some are missing; sequencing was by immunoSEQ multiplex PCR. The data hold roughly 3,500 clones, with 24% observed a single time. Sequenced here: lung tumor tissue, sampled before any cancer treatment. This clonotype was obtained from a man aged 35 to 69 with stage II squamous cell lung carcinoma. The V gene is TRBV6-8, the J gene TRBJ2-1; weak D call: TRBD2 (5 bases). In DNA, the CDR3 is TGTGCCAGCAGTTACCCGCTAAGCGGTGAGCAGTTCTTC. Translating it yields CASSYPLSGEQFF.